The clone carrying this TCR beta chain was seen a few times. Antigen specificity is unknown. This sample was taken from a study of CD4 T cells in relation to SARS-CoV-2 and coronaviruses. The study's findings and limits: About 65% of donors had memory CD4+ clonotypes crossrecognizing SARS-CoV-2 and common cold coronavirus spike.

Data came from immunoSEQ multiplex PCR; TCRdb stores just in-frame clones and leaves some out. The sample contains about 59,000 clones, 80% to 90% of which appear only once. The CDR3 length is 16 residues. Germline V gives CDR1 LGHNA, CDR2 YNFKEQ. V lost 1 base to trimming and J lost 1 base, with 13 bases between them. Unexposed donor CD4+ T cells date from about 2011-2018, before the COVID-19 pandemic. The sample comprised memory CD4+ T cells from PBMCs. The sequence derives from a human donor in good health. The chain is built from TRBV4-2 and TRBJ1-1; no firm D call. The CDR3: CASSQVKGLRNTEAFF. The CDR3 bases are TGTGCCAGCAGCCAAGTTAAGGGCTTGAGGAACACTGAAGCTTTCTTT.